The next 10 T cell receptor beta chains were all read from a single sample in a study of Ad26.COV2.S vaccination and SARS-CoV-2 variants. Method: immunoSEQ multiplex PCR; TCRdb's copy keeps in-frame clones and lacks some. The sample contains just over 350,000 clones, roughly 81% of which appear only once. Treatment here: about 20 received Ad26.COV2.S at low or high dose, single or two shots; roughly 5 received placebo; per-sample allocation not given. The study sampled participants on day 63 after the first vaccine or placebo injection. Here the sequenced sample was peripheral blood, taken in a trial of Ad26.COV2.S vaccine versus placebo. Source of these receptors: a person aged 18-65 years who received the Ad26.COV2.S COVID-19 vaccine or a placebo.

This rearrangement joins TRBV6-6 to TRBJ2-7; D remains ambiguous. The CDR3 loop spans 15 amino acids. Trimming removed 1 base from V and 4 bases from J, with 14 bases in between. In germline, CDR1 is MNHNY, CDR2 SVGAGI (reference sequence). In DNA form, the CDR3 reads TGTGCCAGCAGTTACTTCCCCCCCGGGCCTTACGAGCAGTACTTC. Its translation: CASSYFPPGPYEQYF.

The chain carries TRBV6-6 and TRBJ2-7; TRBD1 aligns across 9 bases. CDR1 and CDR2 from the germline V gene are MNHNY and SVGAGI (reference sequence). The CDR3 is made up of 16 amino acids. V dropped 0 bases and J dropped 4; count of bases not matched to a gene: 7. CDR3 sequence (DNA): TGTGCCAGCAGTTACTCGGGTGCCGGACAGGGGTACGAGCAGTACTTC. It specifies CASSYSGAGQGYEQYF.

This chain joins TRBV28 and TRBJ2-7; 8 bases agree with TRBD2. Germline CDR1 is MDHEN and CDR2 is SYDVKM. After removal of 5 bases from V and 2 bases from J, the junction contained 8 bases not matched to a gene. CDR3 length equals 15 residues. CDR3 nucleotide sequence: TGTGCCAGCAGTCTTGGGTGGCGGGGGGCCTACGAGCAGTACTTC. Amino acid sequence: CASSLGWRGAYEQYF.

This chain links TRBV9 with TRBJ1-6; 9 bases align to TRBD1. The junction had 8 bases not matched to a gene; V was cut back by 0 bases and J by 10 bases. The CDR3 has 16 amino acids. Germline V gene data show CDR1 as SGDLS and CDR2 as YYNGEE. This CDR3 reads CASSVGTGAQGSPLHF. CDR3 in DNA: TGTGCCAGCAGCGTAGGGACAGGGGCGCAGGGATCACCCCTCCACTTT.

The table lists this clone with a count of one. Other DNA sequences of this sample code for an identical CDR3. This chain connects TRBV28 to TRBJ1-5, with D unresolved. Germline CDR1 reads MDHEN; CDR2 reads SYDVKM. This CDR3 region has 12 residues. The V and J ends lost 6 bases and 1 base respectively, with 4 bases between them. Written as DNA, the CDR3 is TGTGCCAGCAGGGACAGCAATCAGCCCCAGCATTTT. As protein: CASRDSNQPQHF. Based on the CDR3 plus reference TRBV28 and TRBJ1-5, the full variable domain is DVKVTQSSRYLVKRTGEKVFLECVQDMDHENMFWYRQDPGLGLRLIYFSYDVKMKEKGDIPEGYSVSREKKERFSLILESASTNQTSMYLCASRDSNQPQHFGDGTRLSIL.

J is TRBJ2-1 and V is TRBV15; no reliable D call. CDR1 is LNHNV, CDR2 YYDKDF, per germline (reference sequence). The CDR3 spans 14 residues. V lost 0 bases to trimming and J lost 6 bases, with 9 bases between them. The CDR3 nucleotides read TGTGCCACCAGCAGAGAATTTAACAGCAATGAGCAGTTCTTC. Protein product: CATSREFNSNEQFF.

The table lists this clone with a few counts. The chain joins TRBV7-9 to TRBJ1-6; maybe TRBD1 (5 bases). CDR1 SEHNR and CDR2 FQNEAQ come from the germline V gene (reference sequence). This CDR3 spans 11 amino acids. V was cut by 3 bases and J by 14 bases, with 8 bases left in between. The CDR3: CASSFGGALHF. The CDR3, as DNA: TGTGCCAGCAGCTTTGGGGGAGCCCTCCACTTT.

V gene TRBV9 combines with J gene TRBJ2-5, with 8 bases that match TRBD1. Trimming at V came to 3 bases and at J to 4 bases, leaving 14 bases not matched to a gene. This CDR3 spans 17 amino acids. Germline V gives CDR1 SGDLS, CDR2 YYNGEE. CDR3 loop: CASSANPRGRYGETQYF. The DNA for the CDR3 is TGTGCCAGCAGCGCCAACCCCAGGGGGCGGTATGGAGAGACCCAGTACTTC.

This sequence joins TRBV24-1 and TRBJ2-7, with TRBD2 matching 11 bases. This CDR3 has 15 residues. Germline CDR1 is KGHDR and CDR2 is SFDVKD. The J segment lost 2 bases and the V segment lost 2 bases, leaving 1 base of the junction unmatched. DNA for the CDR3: TGTGCCACCAGTGATTATAGCGGGGGGGCCTACGAGCAGTACTTC. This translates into CATSDYSGGAYEQYF.

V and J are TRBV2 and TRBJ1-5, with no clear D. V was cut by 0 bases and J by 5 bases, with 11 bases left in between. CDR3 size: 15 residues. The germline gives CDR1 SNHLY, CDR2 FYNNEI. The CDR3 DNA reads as TGTGCCAGCAGTGAAGCGCCGGGTTTGGATCAGCCCCAGCATTTT. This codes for CASSEAPGLDQPQHF.